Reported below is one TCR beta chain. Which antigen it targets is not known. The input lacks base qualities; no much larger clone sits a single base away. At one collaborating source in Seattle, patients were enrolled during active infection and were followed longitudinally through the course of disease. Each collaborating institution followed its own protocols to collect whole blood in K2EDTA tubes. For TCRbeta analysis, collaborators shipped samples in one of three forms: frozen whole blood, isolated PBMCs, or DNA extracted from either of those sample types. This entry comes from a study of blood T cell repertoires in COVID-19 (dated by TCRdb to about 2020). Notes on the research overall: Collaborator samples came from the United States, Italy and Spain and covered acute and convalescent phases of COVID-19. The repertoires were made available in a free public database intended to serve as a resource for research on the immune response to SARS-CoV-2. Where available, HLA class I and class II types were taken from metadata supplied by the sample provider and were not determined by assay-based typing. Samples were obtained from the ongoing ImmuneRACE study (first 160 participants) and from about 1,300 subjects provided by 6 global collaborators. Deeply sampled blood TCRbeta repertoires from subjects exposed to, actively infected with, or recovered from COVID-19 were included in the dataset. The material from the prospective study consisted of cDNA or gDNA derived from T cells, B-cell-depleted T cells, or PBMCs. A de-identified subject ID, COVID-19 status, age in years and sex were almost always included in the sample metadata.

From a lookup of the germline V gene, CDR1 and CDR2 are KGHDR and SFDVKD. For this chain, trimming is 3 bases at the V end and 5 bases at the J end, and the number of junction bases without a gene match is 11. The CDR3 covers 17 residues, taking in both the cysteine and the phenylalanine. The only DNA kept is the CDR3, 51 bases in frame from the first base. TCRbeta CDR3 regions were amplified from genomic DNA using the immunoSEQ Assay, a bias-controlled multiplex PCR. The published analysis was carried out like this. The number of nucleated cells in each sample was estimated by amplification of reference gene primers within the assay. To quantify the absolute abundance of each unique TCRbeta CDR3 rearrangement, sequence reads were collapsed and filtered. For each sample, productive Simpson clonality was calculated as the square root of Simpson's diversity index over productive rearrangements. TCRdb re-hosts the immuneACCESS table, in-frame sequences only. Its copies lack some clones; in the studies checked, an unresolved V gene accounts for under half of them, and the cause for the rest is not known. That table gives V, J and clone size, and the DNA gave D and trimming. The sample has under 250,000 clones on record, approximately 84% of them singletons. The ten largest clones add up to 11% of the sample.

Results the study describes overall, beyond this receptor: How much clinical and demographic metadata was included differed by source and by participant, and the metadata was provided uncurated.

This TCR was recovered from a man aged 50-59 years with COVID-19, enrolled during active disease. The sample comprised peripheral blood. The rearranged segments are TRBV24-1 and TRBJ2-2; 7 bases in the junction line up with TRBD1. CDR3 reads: CATSDKDRPSSTGELFF. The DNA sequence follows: TGTGCCACCAGTGATAAGGACAGGCCTTCGAGTACCGGGGAGCTGTTTTTT.